This entry is about one T cell receptor beta chain. The read finishes 3 residues shy of the CDR3 end, and the germline J gene is used to complete it. Average input was around 1,300 ng genomic DNA for immunoSEQ TCR beta CDR3 amplification. Sequenced by immunoSEQ multiplex PCR; TCRdb stores in-frame clones only, minus some. This sample carries roughly 20,000 clones, with 2.5% to 3.5% going to the ten biggest clones. The data originate from a study of T cells in women clearing cervical HPV infection. The CDR3 spans 13 residues. The V end lost 4 bases, the J end lost 4 bases, and 10 bases lay between the germline ends. CDR1 SEHNR and CDR2 FQNEAQ come from the germline V gene (reference sequence).

The rearrangement joins TRBV7-9 to TRBJ1-2, with D possibly TRBD1 on 5 matching bases. Sequencing input: blood buffy coat. This receptor was identified in a woman between 18 and 75 years old with a cervical HPV16 infection that either progressed to CIN3+ or cleared (not recorded which). The sequenced CDR3 bases are TGTGCCAGCAGCTCTGACAGAGGCTATGGC. Its protein product is CASSSDRGYG. Given in full, the CDR3 is CASSSDRGYGYTF.